The next 25 T cell receptor beta chains were all read from a single sample in a study of molecular identifiers for immune sequencing clone quantification. TCRdb recomputed calls from the PCR reads with MiXCR, one row per CDR3 protein. The sample has some 100,000 distinct CDR3 sequences; around 20% are singletons. The sample taken for sequencing was naive CD8+ T cells from blood, with Jurkat cell RNA spiked in. The subset was: FACS-sorted CD8+CD4-CCR7+CD45RA+ naive T cells. All receptors derive from a human donor in good health. Some libraries in this study had Jurkat cell RNA spiked in.

The gene calls are TRBV12-3 or TRBV12-4 and TRBJ2-1; weak D call: TRBD2 (6 bases). Trimming left V 5 bases short and J 2 bases short, with 13 bases between. The CDR3 consists of 15 residues. The CDR3 loop is CASSTGTGTYNEQFF. In DNA form, the CDR3 reads TGTGCCAGCAGTACCGGGACTGGTACCTACAATGAGCAGTTCTTC.

This clonotype was seen a handful of times. A much larger clone differs by one base, so this may be a read error. V usage is TRBV29-1 and J usage is TRBJ2-4; 10 bases agree with TRBD1. CDR3 length equals 13 residues. Germline CDR1 and CDR2: SQVTM and ANQGSEA. V shed 6 bases and J 11 bases; nucleotides not matched to a gene: 10. The CDR3 here is CSVLTGGTDVQYF. CDR3 coding DNA: TGCAGCGTATTGACAGGGGGCACGGACGTTCAGTACTTC.

In its sample, this clonotype was seen many times. This rearrangement joins TRBV4-3 to TRBJ1-1; D unresolved. Trimming removed 0 bases from V and 4 bases from J, with 12 bases in between. The germline V gene has CDR1 LGHNA and CDR2 YSLEER. The CDR3 covers 15 residues. DNA of the CDR3: TGCGCCAGCAGCCAAGATTCAGGCGGAAGCACTGAAGCTTTCTTT. As protein: CASSQDSGGSTEAFF.

On this clonotype: This sequence may be a read error, since a much larger clone differs from it by one base. V and J are TRBV4-1 and TRBJ1-5; tentative D call: TRBD1 (6 bases). The CDR3 is 15 amino acids. Germline CDR1 MGHRA, CDR2 YSYEKL. V gave up 1 base and J gave up 7 bases, with 14 bases separating them. The CDR3 nucleotides are TGCGCCAGCAGCCAAGGTCTGACAGGTGGGCAGCCCCAGCATTTT. It yields the protein CASSQGLTGGQPQHF.

This clonotype has more than one count but fewer than ten. A much larger clone differs by one base, so this may be a read error. CDR3 protein: CVSSLGRGNEAFF. The CDR3 nucleotides read TGTGTCAGCAGCTTAGGCAGGGGCAACGAAGCTTTCTTT. This chain joins TRBV11-2 and TRBJ1-1, with a weak D call TRBD1 (6 bases). Per the germline V gene, CDR1 is SGHAT and CDR2 is FQNNGV. This CDR3 region has 13 residues. The full variable domain, completed using reference TRBV11-2 and TRBJ1-1, is EAGVAQSPRYKIIEKRQSVAFWCNPISGHATLYWYQQILGQGPKLLIQFQNNGVVDDSQLPKDRFSAERLKGVDSTLKIQPAKLEDSAVYLCVSSLGRGNEAFFGQGTRLTVV.

This clonotype was counted ten times or more. The gene calls are TRBV30 and TRBJ2-3; the D gene is possibly TRBD1 (5 bases). Germline CDR1 and CDR2: GTSNPN and SVGIG (reference sequence). With 5 bases removed from V and 2 bases from J, the gap between germline ends came to 17 bases. The CDR3 is 15 residues long. In DNA, the CDR3 is TGTGCCTGGGGGGATGGGGCGGCGCACACAGATACGCAGTATTTT. It encodes CAWGDGAAHTDTQYF. The whole variable domain, filled in from reference TRBV30 and TRBJ2-3, reads SQTIHQWPATLVQPVGSPLSLECTVEGTSNPNLYWYRQAAGRGLQLLFYSVGIGQISSEVPQNLSASRPQDRQFILSSKKLLLSDSGFYLCAWGDGAAHTDTQYFGPGTRLTVL.

This clonotype was seen repeatedly, ten times or more. The genes are TRBV4-1 and TRBJ1-1, with 7 bases matching TRBD1. Losses at the gene ends were 4 bases for V and 0 bases for J; bases not matched to a gene: 8. CDR3 length: 16 amino acids. Germline assignment: CDR1 MGHRA and CDR2 YSYEKL. The CDR3 loop reads CASSRGRQGVNTEAFF. As DNA, the CDR3 is TGCGCCAGCAGCCGAGGACGACAGGGAGTGAACACTGAAGCTTTCTTT.

At least ten counts were recorded for this clonotype. The chain carries TRBV25-1 and TRBJ1-5; D remains unclear. CDR3 length: 12 amino acids. CDR1 MGHDK and CDR2 SYGVNS come from the germline V gene. Deletions cut 9 bases from V and 7 bases from J, with 13 bases between. The CDR3 sequence: CARRVETQPQHF. CDR3 nucleotides: TGTGCCAGGAGGGTGGAAACGCAGCCCCAGCATTTT.

This clonotype was observed many times. This chain connects TRBV28 to TRBJ2-7; TRBD1 aligns across 7 bases. Germline V gene lookup returns CDR1 MDHEN and CDR2 SYDVKM. The CDR3 has 14 amino acids. Trimming cost V 6 bases and J 2 bases; bases outside gene matches: 7. The CDR3 loop is CASRSTGTTYEQYF. CDR3 DNA: TGTGCCAGCAGATCGACAGGGACAACCTACGAGCAGTACTTC.

Remarks on this clonotype: A much larger clonotype is one base distant, so this may be a read error. CDR3 DNA: TGCGCCAGCAGTGGGGACATATCTGGAGACACCATATATTTT. The encoded protein is CASSGDISGDTIYF. This rearrangement joins TRBV10-2 to TRBJ1-3, with D possibly matching TRBD1 (6 bases). Per germline, CDR1 WSHSY and CDR2 SAAADI. This CDR3 contains 14 residues.

This clonotype came up many times. This chain uses TRBV15 with TRBJ2-5; maybe TRBD1 (5 bases). V lost 2 bases and J 1 base, leaving 5 bases between the germline ends. Germline V lookup: CDR1 LNHNV, CDR2 YYDKDF (reference sequence). This CDR3 has 13 residues. CDR3 region: CATSRRGQETQYF. The CDR3, as DNA: TGTGCCACCAGCAGAAGGGGCCAAGAGACCCAGTACTTC.

This clonotype was counted many times. The chain joins TRBV4-3 to TRBJ2-3; 13 bases agree with TRBD2. CDR3 length equals 19 residues. The V gene's germline CDR1 is LGHNA and CDR2 YSLEER. The ends lost 0 bases at V and 2 bases at J; junction bases unmatched: 8. CDR3 coding DNA: TGCGCCAGCAGCCAAGATAGGTCAGGACTAGCGGGAGCCACAGATACGCAGTATTTT. Translating gives CASSQDRSGLAGATDTQYF.

This clonotype showed up many times. The V and J genes are TRBV12-3 or TRBV12-4 and TRBJ2-3; 15 nucleotides align to TRBD2. The ends lost 5 bases at V and 6 bases at J; junction bases unmatched: 12. The CDR3 is made up of 18 amino acids. As DNA, the CDR3 is TGTGCCAGCAGTGGACTAGCGGGGGGGCCTGTTCGTTCGGATACGCAGTATTTT. Translating gives CASSGLAGGPVRSDTQYF.

At least ten counts were recorded for this clonotype. This rearrangement joins TRBV6-6 to TRBJ1-1, with TRBD1 as a possible D gene (5 bases). Trimming removed 6 bases at V and 2 bases at J, with 13 bases between. This CDR3 is 14 amino acids long. Germline V gene lookup returns CDR1 MNHNY and CDR2 SVGAGI (reference sequence). CDR3 nucleotides: TGTGCCAGCAGCCTGACAGTTACCAACACTGAAGCTTTCTTT. Its protein is CASSLTVTNTEAFF.

Ten or more counts support this clonotype. The chain couples TRBV28 to TRBJ2-1; D is undetermined. From germline, CDR1 is MDHEN and CDR2 SYDVKM. The germline V and J ends were trimmed by 4 bases and 6 bases, with 10 bases remaining between them. The CDR3 is made up of 13 amino acids. CDR3 nucleotide sequence: TGTGCCAGCAGTTCGTGGGGATCCAATGAGCAGTTCTTC. Amino acid sequence: CASSSWGSNEQFF.

This clonotype has a count of ten or more. This chain joins TRBV10-3 and TRBJ2-1; possible D gene TRBD2, 5 bases. Trimming pared 6 bases from V and 5 bases from J, leaving 11 bases between. The V gene's germline CDR1 is ENHRY and CDR2 SYGVKD. There are 13 residues in the CDR3. CDR3 region: CAIRDEGDNEQFF. In DNA form, the CDR3 reads TGTGCCATCAGAGATGAGGGAGACAATGAGCAGTTCTTC.

This clonotype came up a few times. The chain recombines TRBV7-3 with TRBJ2-2; tentatively, D is TRBD2 (5 bases). The ends were cut back, 5 bases at V and 2 bases at J, with 15 bases in the middle. Looked up from germline, CDR1 is SGHTA and CDR2 is FQGTGA. The CDR3 covers 16 residues. The DNA for the CDR3 is TGTGCCAGCAGCGTGCTGCCGACGGGAAACACCGGGGAGCTGTTTTTT. It translates to CASSVLPTGNTGELFF.

This clonotype was observed many times. The chain links TRBV3-1 to TRBJ1-1; TRBD1 matches 7 bases. The V and J ends lost 4 bases and 0 bases, in that order; junction bases with no gene match: 5. Germline V gene lookup returns CDR1 LGHDT and CDR2 YNNKEL (reference sequence). The CDR3 contains 15 residues. CDR3 region: CASSPWTGMNTEAFF. DNA for the CDR3: TGTGCCAGCAGCCCTTGGACAGGAATGAACACTGAAGCTTTCTTT.

The chain couples TRBV7-9 to TRBJ1-1; possibly TRBD1 for D (5 bases). Germline V CDR1 and CDR2: SEHNR, FQNEAQ (reference sequence). The CDR3 runs 14 residues. The ends were cut back, 8 bases at V and 2 bases at J, with 15 bases in the middle. The CDR3 nucleotides are TGTGCCAGCGACGGGGACCTTCTTAACACTGAAGCTTTCTTT. Translating gives CASDGDLLNTEAFF.

The sample holds many counts of this clonotype. The V gene is TRBV18, the J gene TRBJ2-4; the match to TRBD1 covers 8 bases. Germline assignment: CDR1 KGHSH and CDR2 LQKENI. Unmatched junction bases numbered 5, after V lost 3 bases and J lost 4 bases. The CDR3 runs to 15 residues. CDR3 in DNA: TGTGCCAGCTCACCGCCGGGACAGGCGAAAAACATTCAGTACTTC. This codes for CASSPPGQAKNIQYF.

This clonotype was counted many times. J is TRBJ2-7 and V is TRBV7-6; 8 bases line up with TRBD2. There are 15 residues in the CDR3. Unmatched junction bases numbered 6, after V lost 5 bases and J lost 0 bases. Germline values: CDR1 SGHVS, CDR2 FNYEAQ. CDR3 protein: CASSPGSGSSYEQYF. The CDR3 DNA reads as TGTGCCAGCAGCCCGGGAAGCGGGAGCTCCTACGAGCAGTACTTC.

Concerning this clonotype itself: A junction end diverges from the germline sequence, so it may reflect a read error. The rearrangement joins TRBV9 to TRBJ2-7, with 13 bases fitting TRBD2. Germline CDR1 is SGDLS and CDR2 is YYNGEE. CDR3 length equals 16 residues. Here the CDR3 reads CAGSEGLAGPPYEQYF. The CDR3 bases are TGTGCCGGCAGCGAGGGACTAGCGGGACCTCCCTACGAGCAGTACTTC.

To note about this clonotype: Germline and junction disagree at one end, which may indicate a read error. V is TRBV3-1 and J is TRBJ2-2; D is undetermined. Germline lookup yields CDR1 LGHDT and CDR2 YNNKEL (reference sequence). The CDR3 runs to 11 residues. CDR3 in DNA: TGTGTCAGCAGAGACACCGGGGAGCTGTTTTTT. Protein sequence: CVSRDTGELFF.

This clonotype has ten or more counts. The rearrangement joins TRBV25-1 to TRBJ2-3, with TRBD1 matching over 7 bases. The CDR3 contains 13 residues. From germline, CDR1 is MGHDK and CDR2 SYGVNS. The V and J ends lost 8 bases and 4 bases, in that order; junction bases with no gene match: 6. The CDR3 coding sequence is TGTGCCAGCGGAGCAGGGGGTCCAGATACGCAGTATTTT. Translating gives CASGAGGPDTQYF. The full variable domain, completed using reference TRBV25-1 and TRBJ2-3, is EADIYQTPRYLVIGTGKKITLECSQTMGHDKMYWYQQDPGMELHLIHYSYGVNSTEKGDLSSESTVSRIRTEHFPLTLESARPSHTSQYLCASGAGGPDTQYFGPGTRLTVL.

This clonotype was observed at least ten times. The V and J genes are TRBV4-2 and TRBJ2-7, with 10 bases aligning to TRBD2. V lost 0 bases and J lost 3; bases outside the gene matches: 2. The CDR3 is 15 amino acids. In germline, CDR1 is LGHNA, CDR2 YNFKEQ. The CDR3 here is CASSQELAGYYEQYF. The CDR3 nucleotides are TGTGCCAGCAGCCAAGAACTAGCGGGGTACTACGAGCAGTACTTC.